These T cell receptor beta chains were read from a single sample in a study of blood T cell repertoires in COVID-19. Measured with immunoSEQ multiplex PCR; TCRdb has only the in-frame clones, and not every one. The table records approximately 100,000 clones, approximately 87% of them present only once. The material sequenced was peripheral blood. The receptors stem from a woman in her twenties or thirties with acute or convalescent COVID-19. The CDR3 runs from the conserved cysteine through the conserved F or W. The D gene is left open where the match is weak. Clone sizes are given selectively: once, few, many, or a class where the clone is expanded.

clone size,D gene,J gene,V gene,CDR3 DNA,CDR3 protein
NA,NA,TRBJ2-1,TRBV3-1/TRBV3-2,TGTGCCAGCAGCCGCAGCCTAAGCGTCGGCAATGAGCAGTTCTTC,CASSRSLSVGNEQFF
few,NA,TRBJ2-3,TRBV5-1,TGCGCCAGCAGCTTGGAGGGGGATAGCACAGATACGCAGTATTTT,CASSLEGDSTDTQYF
NA,TRBD1,TRBJ1-3,TRBV10-3,TGTGCCGCGCACCCAAACCCCGGGACAGGGAAAGAAAACACCATATATTTT,CAAHPNPGTGKENTIYF
NA,TRBD1,TRBJ1-6,TRBV20-1,TGCAGTGCTAGTTTAGGGCTTACAGGGGCCTATAATTCACCCCTCCACTTT,CSASLGLTGAYNSPLHF
NA,TRBD1,TRBJ2-7,TRBV5-1,TGCGCCAGCAGCTTGGGGACAGGGAATCCCTACGAGCAGTACTTC,CASSLGTGNPYEQYF
NA,NA,TRBJ2-7,TRBV6-6,TGTGCCAGCACCATATTCGGCTCGAGGGAGCAGTACTTC,CASTIFGSREQYF
NA,NA,TRBJ2-7,TRBV7-8,TGTGCCAGCAGCTTAGCCGGGACTGGTACGTACGAGCAGTACTTC,CASSLAGTGTYEQYF
NA,NA,TRBJ2-6,TRBV7-3,TGTGCCAGCAGCTCGACCGGGACTCCCAGCTCTGGGGCCAACGTCCTGACTTTC,CASSSTGTPSSGANVLTF
NA,NA,TRBJ2-7,TRBV29-1,TGCAGCGCCATACCGTTTGAGGGGGTCAACGAGCAGTACTTC,CSAIPFEGVNEQYF
NA,TRBD1,TRBJ1-1,TRBV19,TGTGCCAGTAGTATACAGGGGGCGAACACTGAAGCTTTCTTT,CASSIQGANTEAFF
NA,NA,TRBJ2-7,TRBV24-1,TGTGCCACCAGTGATTTTAGCGTAGAGGAGCAGTACTTC,CATSDFSVEEQYF
NA,TRBD1,TRBJ2-4,TRBV9,TGTGCCAGCAGCGTAGGAGGGGGCCCGGGAAAAAACATTCAGTACTTC,CASSVGGGPGKNIQYF
NA,NA,TRBJ2-7,TRBV7-9,TGTGCCAGCAGCTCCCTCGGTGGAGGGACGACCTACGAGCAGTACTTC,CASSSLGGGTTYEQYF
NA,TRBD2,TRBJ2-7,TRBV27,TGTGCCAGCAGTGCCCCGGGGGGTTGGCAGTACTTC,CASSAPGGWQYF
NA,NA,TRBJ2-3,TRBV11-2,TGTGCCAGCAGCTTAGCCTGGGGAGGAGATACGCAGTATTTT,CASSLAWGGDTQYF
NA,TRBD1,TRBJ2-2,TRBV29-1,TGCAGCGTTAGGACACAGGGGGGAATCACCGGGGAGCTGTTTTTT,CSVRTQGGITGELFF
NA,TRBD1,TRBJ1-3,TRBV5-1,TGCGCCAGCAGCTTGTCCGGGACAGCCTCTGGAAACACCATATATTTT,CASSLSGTASGNTIYF
NA,NA,TRBJ2-7,TRBV11-2,TGTGCCAGCAGCAGGGGGGGGACGGGCGAGCAGTACTTC,CASSRGGTGEQYF
NA,NA,TRBJ1-1,TRBV7-2,TGTGCCAGCAGCTTAGGTACAGGTGGGGCCGGGTGGGGATTCACTGAAGCTTTCTTT,CASSLGTGGAGWGFTEAFF
once,NA,TRBJ2-7,TRBV29-1,TGCAGCGCCCACTTCAGGACTACCTACGAGCAGTACTTC,CSAHFRTTYEQYF
NA,TRBD2,TRBJ2-2,TRBV28,TGTGCCAGCGGCGGGACTAGCGGTAGGGTCGGGGAGCTGTTTTTT,CASGGTSGRVGELFF
NA,NA,TRBJ1-4,TRBV5-1,TGCGCCAGCAGCCGGGGTGGCGGAGAAAAACTGTTTTTT,CASSRGGGEKLFF
NA,TRBD2,TRBJ2-3,TRBV24-1,TGTGCCACCAGTGATTTAGGGCGGGGGGGCACAGATACGCAGTATTTT,CATSDLGRGGTDTQYF
NA,TRBD1,TRBJ1-4,TRBV28,TGTGCCAGCAGTTTATGGGGACAGGGGATTAATGAAAAACTGTTTTTT,CASSLWGQGINEKLFF
NA,TRBD1,TRBJ1-1,TRBV25-1,TGTGCCAGCAGTGAATCCCACAGGGGGGTCGCTGAAGCTTTCTTT,CASSESHRGVAEAFF
NA,NA,TRBJ1-4,TRBV4-1,TGCGCCAGCAGCCAAGATGGGGGCTCCGACACTTCAGCAACTAATGAAAAACTGTTTTTT,CASSQDGGSDTSATNEKLFF
NA,TRBD1,TRBJ2-2,TRBV7-2,TGTGCCAGCAGCCCCAGGGGGCTGAACACCGGGGAGCTGTTTTTT,CASSPRGLNTGELFF
NA,NA,TRBJ2-1,TRBV7-8,TGTGCCAGCAGCTTGCGACTTTCGAGCTCCTACAATGAGCAGTTCTTC,CASSLRLSSSYNEQFF
NA,NA,TRBJ2-7,TRBV29-1,TGCAGCGTGGCGGCCCTGGACAGTCCCCTGGACTCCTACGAGCAGTACTTC,CSVAALDSPLDSYEQYF
NA,TRBD1,TRBJ1-1,TRBV11-3,TGTGCCAGCAGTTTAACAGGGGGCGAGGAAGCTTTCTTT,CASSLTGGEEAFF
NA,NA,TRBJ1-2,TRBV4-1,TGCGCCAGCAGCCTAGGCGCAGGGGCGTATGGCTACACCTTC,CASSLGAGAYGYTF
NA,NA,TRBJ2-1,TRBV10-3,TGTGCCATCAGTGAGTCGTTCCGTGAGCAGTTCTTC,CAISESFREQFF
once,TRBD1,TRBJ1-2,TRBV4-1,TGCGCCAGCAGCCAAGGGGGACAGGACTATGGCTACACCTTC,CASSQGGQDYGYTF
NA,NA,TRBJ2-2,TRBV5-1,TGCGCCAGCAGCTCGGTCCCGGGACTGACGAACACCGGGGAGCTGTTTTTT,CASSSVPGLTNTGELFF
NA,TRBD1,TRBJ1-6,TRBV9,TGTGCCAGCAGCGTCGCGGGACAGGGCGACGATTCACCCCTCCACTTT,CASSVAGQGDDSPLHF
few,NA,TRBJ2-3,TRBV9,TGTGCCAGCAGTTTCGGGTTCACAGATACGCAGTATTTT,CASSFGFTDTQYF
few,NA,TRBJ1-1,TRBV5-6,TGTGCCAGCAGCCCACCCCGGACAGCGATGAACACTGAAGCTTTCTTT,CASSPPRTAMNTEAFF
NA,NA,TRBJ1-1,TRBV5-1,TGCGCCAGCCAGACAGGAGGGAACACTGAAGCTTTCTTT,CASQTGGNTEAFF
once,NA,TRBJ2-4,TRBV15,TGTGCCACCAGCAGTTGGACTGGTGAAAACATTCAGTACTTC,CATSSWTGENIQYF
NA,TRBD1,TRBJ1-5,TRBV6-5,TGTGCCAGCAGCGGACAGGGTAATTATCAGCCCCAGCATTTT,CASSGQGNYQPQHF
once,NA,TRBJ1-1,TRBV3-1/TRBV3-2,TGTGCCTCAGGGTTCATGAACACTGAAGCTTTCTTT,CASGFMNTEAFF